This TCR beta chain was retrieved from a study of cytomegalovirus exposure and HLA in healthy donors. About the study: Earlier findings included 90 million to 120 million unique TCR beta sequences obtained from 180 million or so T cells. Counted in an early data release were roughly 81 million unique TCRs from HLA-typed donors.

CDR3 length: 14 amino acids. Germline loops: CDR1 MNHEY, CDR2 SMNVEV (reference sequence). Losses at the gene ends were 6 bases for V and 2 bases for J; bases not matched to a gene: 5. The PCR used 60 Vbeta and 13 Jbeta primers. Data came from immunoSEQ multiplex PCR; TCRdb stores just in-frame clones and leaves some out. The sample lists about 100,000 clones, over 65% seen once, with 12% to 15% in the top ten. In the case of this clone: Its antigen is currently unknown.

Overall study results and limits: A prior analysis recorded that most TCR beta V segments were productive about 87% or about 30% of the time.

The specimen sequenced was PBMCs. This clonotype originated in a woman aged 40 to 49 in good health and CMV-seropositive. The chain combines TRBV27 with TRBJ2-3, with 7 bases that match TRBD2. In DNA form, the CDR3 reads TGTGCCAGCAGGGCGGGGGAGCTCACAGATACGCAGTATTTT. It is translated as CASRAGELTDTQYF.